A single sample is the source of the 18 T cell receptor beta chains below, sequenced in a study of naive and memory T cell subsets (dated by TCRdb to about 2017). Libraries came from UMI-ligation and nested PCR. The instrument given in TCRdb is Illumina MiSeq. An equimolar mix of two oligonucleotides covering both TRBC1 and TRBC2 was used as the beta constant-region primer. Four rounds of PCR were used to amplify ligated cDNA, with nested alpha and beta constant-region primers being used together with the SP2 primer. The raw public reads went through TCRdb reprocessing: fastp at Q25, MiXCR clone calling, in-frame beta chains kept. Identical CDR3 protein sequences are pooled into one entry, listed with their most common genes and DNA. Recorded for this sample are 95,000 to 150,000 distinct CDR3 sequences; around a third of them occurred a single time. The ten largest make up 0.9% of the sample. The material sequenced was central memory CD4+ T cells from blood. The cell subset or site label of this sample denotes: central memory, CD45RA- CD27+. Receptors were obtained from a human donor in good health.

This clonotype was counted only a few times. The chain links TRBV27 to TRBJ1-2; TRBD1 might be the D (6 bases). V lost 5 bases and J 3 bases, leaving 19 bases between the germline ends. CDR3 length: 16 residues. CDR1 is MNHEY and CDR2 is SMNVEV in the germline V gene (reference sequence). CDR3 nucleotides: TGTGCCAGCAGTAGAGGGCCCGAGAGGGGGGACTATGGCTACACCTTC. Its translation: CASSRGPERGDYGYTF.

The chain combines TRBV15 with TRBJ2-5, with TRBD1 identical over 7 bases. V gave up 3 bases and J gave up 4 bases; unmatched junction bases: 11. This CDR3 has 16 amino acids. The germline V gene encodes CDR1 LNHNV and CDR2 YYDKDF (reference sequence). The CDR3 DNA is TGTGCCACCAGCAGGACTACAGGGGTTCGATCAGAGACCCAGTACTTC. This translates into CATSRTTGVRSETQYF.

This clonotype has just a few counts. This chain connects TRBV11-2 to TRBJ2-4; D is ambiguous. The germline V gene encodes CDR1 SGHAT and CDR2 FQNNGV. Trimming shortened V by 5 bases and J by 5 bases, and 4 bases separated the two germline ends. The CDR3 runs 11 residues. The CDR3, as DNA: TGTGCCAGCAGCATACAAAACATTCAGTACTTC. Encoded protein: CASSIQNIQYF.

This clonotype was counted a few times. The J gene is TRBJ1-5, the V gene TRBV7-2; D uncertain. Germline V gene lookup returns CDR1 SGHTA and CDR2 FQGNSA. There are 17 residues in the CDR3. Trimming cost V 2 bases and J 0 bases, with 14 bases left between them. CDR3 bases: TGTGCCAGCAGCTTAAACCCCACAGACTCTAGCAATCAGCCCCAGCATTTT. Translated: CASSLNPTDSSNQPQHF.

This clonotype has more than one count but fewer than ten. The rearrangement links TRBV28 to TRBJ2-7; 7 nucleotides match TRBD2. CDR1 and CDR2 (germline): MDHEN, SYDVKM. The CDR3 has 14 amino acids. Trimming cost V 6 bases and J 3 bases; bases outside gene matches: 8. The CDR3, as DNA: TGTGCCAGCAGCCTGGGACTACACAGCTACGAGCAGTACTTC. It encodes CASSLGLHSYEQYF. The whole variable domain, remainder taken from reference TRBV28 and TRBJ2-7, is DVKVTQSSRYLVKRTGEKVFLECVQDMDHENMFWYRQDPGLGLRLIYFSYDVKMKEKGDIPEGYSVSREKKERFSLILESASTNQTSMYLCASSLGLHSYEQYFGPGTRLTVT.

V gene TRBV27 combines with J gene TRBJ1-1, with 7 nucleotides matching TRBD1. V lost 6 bases, J lost 3 bases, and 7 bases stayed unmatched. From germline, CDR1 is MNHEY and CDR2 SMNVEV (reference sequence). This CDR3 has 14 residues. The CDR3 nucleotides are TGTGCCAGCAGACCGGGACAGCTATACACTGAAGCTTTCTTT. Translated, it gives CASRPGQLYTEAFF.

This clonotype was observed a handful of times. The J gene is TRBJ2-5, the V gene TRBV12-3 or TRBV12-4; D is possibly TRBD2 (6 bases). There are 14 residues in the CDR3. The V and J ends lost 3 bases and 7 bases respectively, with 15 bases between them. CDR3 sequence reads: CASSFSGTWWTQYF. The CDR3 DNA reads as TGTGCCAGCAGTTTCTCCGGGACTTGGTGGACCCAGTACTTC.

This chain joins TRBV24-1 and TRBJ2-1; TRBD2 agrees at 9 bases. Germline values: CDR1 KGHDR, CDR2 SFDVKD. V dropped 4 bases and J dropped 0; count of bases not matched to a gene: 3. The CDR3 sequence is 16 residues long. The CDR3 bases are TGTGCCACCAGTGACCGACTAGCGGACTCCTACAATGAGCAGTTCTTC. This encodes CATSDRLADSYNEQFF.

This clonotype is labeled as medium-sized. This chain connects TRBV10-3 to TRBJ2-1; 15 bases line up with TRBD2. The germline CDR1 and CDR2 sequences are ENHRY and SYGVKD. V trimming: 5 bases; J trimming: 2 bases; junction bases outside the gene matches: 7. CDR3 size: 18 residues. This chain's CDR3 is CAISQPGTSGRTYNEQFF. The CDR3 DNA reads as TGTGCCATCAGTCAACCAGGGACTAGCGGGAGGACCTACAATGAGCAGTTCTTC.

The chain uses TRBV6-2 or TRBV6-3 and TRBJ2-7; TRBD2 matches 7 bases. Germline trimming cut 6 bases from V and 3 bases from J; bases unmatched to any gene: 8. There are 14 residues in the CDR3. CDR1 and CDR2 from the germline V gene are MNHEY and SVGEGT. CDR3 protein: CASREERELYEQYF. The CDR3, as DNA: TGTGCCAGCAGAGAGGAGCGGGAACTCTACGAGCAGTACTTC.

This clonotype showed up just a few times. The chain couples TRBV21-1 to TRBJ2-7; TRBD1 is taken as the D call from the table, unchecked against the DNA. TRBV21-1 is annotated as a pseudogene. This CDR3 spans 19 amino acids. DNA for the CDR3: TGTGCCAGCAGCAGACACAGTCTTACGCTCCTGTCTGGCTCCTACGAGCAGTACTTC. Protein sequence: CASSRHSLTLLSGSYEQYF.

This clonotype came up a few times. V and J are TRBV7-6 and TRBJ2-6, with D unclear. The CDR3 is 12 residues long. The V gene lost 8 bases and the J gene lost 2 bases, with 4 bases spanning the gap. Germline lookup yields CDR1 SGHVS and CDR2 FNYEAQ. The CDR3 DNA follows: TGTGCCAGCTCTCCTGGGGCCAACGTCCTGACTTTC. Its translation: CASSPGANVLTF. Complete variable domain (other parts from reference TRBV7-6 and TRBJ2-6): GAGVSQSPRYKVTKRGQDVALRCDPISGHVSLYWYRQALGQGPEFLTYFNYEAQQDKSGLPNDRFSAERPEGSISTLTIQRTEQRDSAMYRCASSPGANVLTFGAGSRLTVL.

The chain joins TRBV20-1 to TRBJ1-5; possibly TRBD1 for D (5 bases). The CDR3 has 17 amino acids. The germline gives CDR1 DFQATT, CDR2 SNEGSKA (reference sequence). Deletions cut 6 bases from V and 2 bases from J, with 23 bases between. The CDR3 region is CSAYHIVTGVGNQPQHF. CDR3 in DNA: TGCAGTGCCTATCACATAGTTACGGGGGTGGGCAATCAGCCCCAGCATTTT.

This clonotype has only a few counts. V is TRBV12-3 or TRBV12-4 and J is TRBJ1-2, with no clear D. CDR3 length: 13 residues. The V end lost 5 bases, the J end lost 6 bases, and 13 bases lay between the germline ends. This chain's CDR3 is CASSGPVRDGYTF. The CDR3 DNA reads TGTGCCAGCAGTGGTCCGGTCCGGGATGGCTACACCTTC.

This clonotype occurred a few times. J is TRBJ1-1 and V is TRBV30; perhaps TRBD1 as D (6 bases). The CDR3 totals 16 residues. Deletions cut 2 bases from V and 0 bases from J, with 16 bases between. CDR1 and CDR2 from the germline V gene are GTSNPN and SVGIG (reference sequence). The CDR3 spells CAWSLGGDFMNTEAFF. Here the CDR3 DNA reads TGTGCCTGGAGTCTGGGGGGCGACTTCATGAACACTGAAGCTTTCTTT. The whole variable domain, remainder taken from reference TRBV30 and TRBJ1-1, is SQTIHQWPATLVQPVGSPLSLECTVEGTSNPNLYWYRQAAGRGLQLLFYSVGIGQISSEVPQNLSASRPQDRQFILSSKKLLLSDSGFYLCAWSLGGDFMNTEAFFGQGTRLTVV.

This clonotype has a handful of counts. The gene calls are TRBV6-5 and TRBJ2-5; 10 bases align to TRBD2. Germline-derived CDR1 and CDR2 are MNHEY and SVGAGI. V dropped 5 bases and J dropped 5; count of bases not matched to a gene: 8. The CDR3 spans 15 residues. The CDR3, as DNA: TGTGCCAGCAGTCGAGCGGGAGGGCGACCCGAGACCCAGTACTTC. Encoded protein: CASSRAGGRPETQYF.

The V call is TRBV5-1, the J call TRBJ2-1; 10 bases match TRBD1. With 4 bases clipped from V and 8 bases from J, the junction kept 9 bases outside the gene matches. This CDR3 comprises 15 residues. CDR1 SGHRS and CDR2 YFSETQ come from the germline V gene. CDR3 sequence (DNA): TGCGCCAGCAGCGCCAGACAGGGGGCTATGGATGAGCAGTTCTTC. It translates to CASSARQGAMDEQFF. Full variable domain (missing parts from reference TRBV5-1 and TRBJ2-1): KAGVTQTPRYLIKTRGQQVTLSCSPISGHRSVSWYQQTPGQGLQFLFEYFSETQRNKGNFPGRFSGRQFSNSRSEMNVSTLELGDSALYLCASSARQGAMDEQFFGPGTRLTVL.

The genes are TRBV6-5 and TRBJ1-5; 7 nucleotides agree with TRBD1. This CDR3 has 15 amino acids. Trimming took 0 bases from V and 5 from J; bases not matched to a gene: 4. Per the germline V gene, CDR1 is MNHEY and CDR2 is SVGAGI. CDR3: CASSYSTGTDQPQHF. The CDR3 nucleotides are TGTGCCAGCAGTTACTCGACAGGGACGGATCAGCCCCAGCATTTT.